The rows below give T cell receptor beta chains drawn from one sample of a study of T cell repertoires in cytomegalovirus infection. These receptors have no identified antigens. TCRdb analysed the reads with MiXCR anew, one entry per CDR3 protein. This table has over 250,000 distinct CDR3 sequences, approximately 22% appearing once. Sequenced here: cultured PBMCs, sampled from culture after CMV antigen stimulation. The receptor set was obtained from a human donor in good health (CMV status not recorded). Some clones in this sample may be carry-over from other donors' samples. Each CDR3 is given with its conserved first and last residue. A D gene is named only where the DNA matches it firmly. Only some rows state a clone size, as once, few, many or a class for expanded clones.

D | size | J | V | DNA | CDR3
TRBD2 | - | TRBJ2-3 | TRBV7-2 | TGTGCCAGCAGCTTCTCACGGGAGGGTTGGGATACGCCGTATTTC | CASSFSREGWDTPYF
- | - | TRBJ2-1 | TRBV27 | TGTGCCAGCAGTTTCCTCCGCGCTGGGGAGCAGTTCTTC | CASSFLRAGEQFF
- | - | TRBJ2-5 | TRBV27 | TGTGCCAGCATCTCTTATGGAGGTGGGAAAGAGACCCAGTACTTC | CASISYGGGKETQYF
TRBD1 | - | TRBJ1-4 | TRBV7-9 | TGTGCCAGCAGCCCAGCACAGGGGGAAGCCAATGAAAAACTGTTTTTT | CASSPAQGEANEKLFF
TRBD1 | - | TRBJ2-3 | TRBV10-3 | TGTGCCATCAGTATCCTACAGGGGGCCGGCACAGATACGCAGTATTTT | CAISILQGAGTDTQYF
- | many | TRBJ2-1 | TRBV7-2 | TGTGCCAGCAGCAAACTAGGGCCCGGGGAGCAGTTCTTC | CASSKLGPGEQFF
TRBD2 | medium-sized | TRBJ2-3 | TRBV7-2 | TGTGCCAGCAGCTTGGGCGGGAGGGGCACAGATACGCAGTATTTT | CASSLGGRGTDTQYF
TRBD2 | few | TRBJ2-7 | TRBV3-1 | TGTGCCAGCAGCCATCTTAGCGGGAGCGCTATGTACGAGCAGTACTTC | CASSHLSGSAMYEQYF
- | - | TRBJ2-3 | TRBV11-2 | TGTGCCAGCAGCTTACTGGCAGGGCGGGCAGATACGCAGTATTTT | CASSLLAGRADTQYF
TRBD1 | many | TRBJ1-1 | TRBV12-3/TRBV12-4 | TGTGCCAGCAGTTTAATGCCGACAGGGATTCTTGGTTTT | CASSLMPTGILGF
- | few | TRBJ2-2 | TRBV7-9 | TGTGCCAGCAGCGATCGACAGGGAGGGTGGCTGTTTTTT | CASSDRQGGWLFF
TRBD1 | many | TRBJ1-1 | TRBV7-2 | TGTGCCAGCAGCTTAGGGCGACAGGGGACTGAAGCTTTCTTT | CASSLGRQGTEAFF
TRBD2 | many | TRBJ2-1 | TRBV4-3 | TGCGCCAGCAGCGGCGGGACTAGCGGCTACAATGAGCAGTTCTTC | CASSGGTSGYNEQFF
TRBD1 | few | TRBJ1-2 | TRBV4-1 | TGCGCCAGCAGCCAAGACAGGGGGCCCGACTATGGCTACACCTTC | CASSQDRGPDYGYTF
- | few | TRBJ1-1 | TRBV7-2 | TGTGCCAGCAGCGGGGGGGGGTGGACTGAAGCTTTCTTT | CASSGGGWTEAFF
TRBD1 | - | TRBJ2-4 | TRBV20-1 | TGCAGTGCTAGGTCCGTGACAGGGGCCATTCAGTACTTC | CSARSVTGAIQYF
- | many | TRBJ1-5 | TRBV6-1 | TGTGCCAGCAGGGGGACGGATCAGCCCCAGCATTTT | CASRGTDQPQHF
- | few | TRBJ1-1 | TRBV2 | TGTGCCAGCAGTATCAAGCCCAACTTCGGCACTGAAGCTTTCTTT | CASSIKPNFGTEAFF
- | - | TRBJ2-2 | TRBV4-1 | TGCGCCAGCAGCCGCACCGGATCCTGGGAGCTGTTTTTT | CASSRTGSWELFF
TRBD2 | many | TRBJ2-1 | TRBV7-6 | TGTGCCAGCAGCCTCACGGGACTAGCGGGAATCGGTGAGCAGTTCTTC | CASSLTGLAGIGEQFF
TRBD1 | few | TRBJ1-1 | TRBV5-1 | TGCGCCAGCAGCTTGGCCGGGGTGACAGGGAGTTTGAACACTGAAGCTTTCTTT | CASSLAGVTGSLNTEAFF
TRBD2 | - | TRBJ2-1 | TRBV7-4 | TGTGCCAGCAGCTTACCTAGCTCCTTCCTAGCGGGAGCCTACAATGAGCAGTTCTTC | CASSLPSSFLAGAYNEQFF
- | - | TRBJ1-5 | TRBV2 | TGTGCCAGCAGCTCTGGGGAATCGGGCAATCAGCCCCAGCATTTT | CASSSGESGNQPQHF
- | - | TRBJ1-1 | TRBV12-3/TRBV12-4 | TGTGCCAGCAGTTCACGCCAGGGGAACACTGAAGCTTCCTTT | CASSSRQGNTEASF
TRBD1 | - | TRBJ2-5 | TRBV6-2/TRBV6-3 | TGTGCCAGCACCGCGGGCCAGGGGGCGGTCGAGACCCAGTACTTC | CASTAGQGAVETQYF
- | - | TRBJ1-1 | TRBV28 | TGTGCCAGCGTGGGGGGAGAGGCTGAAGCTTTCTTT | CASVGGEAEAFF
TRBD2 | few | TRBJ2-5 | TRBV7-8 | TGTGCCAGCAGCTTAGTCGGCGGGAGGGCGGAGACCCAGTACTTC | CASSLVGGRAETQYF
- | many | TRBJ2-3 | TRBV7-2 | TGTGCCAGCAGGTTAAGGAGGGCCCCCCCGCCACAAGATACGCAGTATTTT | CASRLRRAPPPQDTQYF
TRBD2 | - | TRBJ2-1 | TRBV25-1 | TGTGCCAGCAGTGCCTATAAGCGGGAGGGCCAGTTCTTC | CASSAYKREGQFF
- | few | TRBJ2-2 | TRBV4-1 | TGCGCCAGCAGCCAAACAGGGCGAGGGAACACCGGGGAGCTGTTTTTT | CASSQTGRGNTGELFF
- | - | TRBJ2-1 | TRBV7-6 | TGTGCCAGCAGCCCCAAACCGGACACGAGCTCCTACAATGAGCAGTTCTTC | CASSPKPDTSSYNEQFF
- | many | TRBJ2-7 | TRBV7-8 | TGTGCCAGCAGCCGGCGGGCCTACGAGCAGTACTTC | CASSRRAYEQYF
TRBD1 | many | TRBJ1-1 | TRBV25-1 | TGTGCCAGCAGTGAACCGGACAGGGTTTGGGTCGAAGCTTTCTTT | CASSEPDRVWVEAFF
TRBD2 | - | TRBJ2-1 | TRBV4-1 | TGCGCCAGCAGCCTTACTAGCGAACGATACAATGAGCAGTTCTTC | CASSLTSERYNEQFF
- | - | TRBJ2-7 | TRBV27 | TGTGCCAGCAGTTTATACCTAGGAGGTGTCTACGAGCAGTACTTC | CASSLYLGGVYEQYF
- | - | TRBJ2-3 | TRBV29-1 | TGCAGCGTTGAAGATATCGACGGAAACACAGATACGCAGTATTTT | CSVEDIDGNTDTQYF
- | - | TRBJ2-2 | TRBV20-1 | TGCAGTGCTAGAGTCGGGGAGCTGTTTTTT | CSARVGELFF
- | few | TRBJ2-1 | TRBV24-1 | TGTGCCACCATCGGGCTTCTCCCTTACAATGAGCAGTTCTTC | CATIGLLPYNEQFF
- | few | TRBJ1-1 | TRBV7-8 | TGTGCCAGCAGCCCTAGACTGTATGGGGCGAACACTGAAGCTTTCTTT | CASSPRLYGANTEAFF
TRBD1 | few | TRBJ1-2 | TRBV7-9 | TGTGCCAGCAGCTTAGCGGACAGGGTCCGTGGCTACACCTTC | CASSLADRVRGYTF
- | many | TRBJ2-5 | TRBV11-3 | TGTGCCAGCAAAGGGGGGTGGCAAGAGACCCAGTACTTC | CASKGGWQETQYF
- | few | TRBJ1-3 | TRBV12-3/TRBV12-4 | TGTGCCAGCAGCGGGTTTGGAAACACCATATATTTT | CASSGFGNTIYF
- | - | TRBJ1-1 | TRBV7-8 | TGTGCCAGCAGCCCCCTTAGATGGGTTCAGAACACTGAAGCTTTCTTT | CASSPLRWVQNTEAFF
- | few | TRBJ2-5 | TRBV6-2/TRBV6-3 | TGTGCCAGCAGTTACGGTGAGGAGACCCAGTACTTC | CASSYGEETQYF
TRBD2 | many | TRBJ2-4 | TRBV6-2/TRBV6-3 | TGTGCCAGCAGTCTCTCCCCTTGGAATAGCGGGAGGCAGCAAAACATTCAGTACTTC | CASSLSPWNSGRQQNIQYF
TRBD2 | - | TRBJ2-1 | TRBV6-6 | TGTGCCAGCAGTTTACAAAGACTAGCCTTTTCCTACAATGAGCAGTTCTTC | CASSLQRLAFSYNEQFF
- | - | TRBJ1-2 | TRBV6-6 | TGTGCCAGCAGTTACTCAGCCATAGTGGGCTACACCTTC | CASSYSAIVGYTF
TRBD1 | few | TRBJ2-7 | TRBV2 | TGTGCCAGCAGTCCGGACAGGGGGCTCTACGAGCAGTACTTC | CASSPDRGLYEQYF
TRBD2 | many | TRBJ2-7 | TRBV7-4 | TGTGCCAGCAGCATGGGGGGGATTGAGCAGTACTTC | CASSMGGIEQYF
TRBD1 | many | TRBJ2-5 | TRBV7-2 | TGTGCCAGCAGCTTCGATAATGGCAGGGGGGAGACCCAGTACTTC | CASSFDNGRGETQYF
TRBD2 | - | TRBJ2-7 | TRBV6-2/TRBV6-3 | TGTGCCAGCAGTTGGACTAGTCTTTACGAGCAGTACTTC | CASSWTSLYEQYF
- | many | TRBJ2-5 | TRBV7-2 | TGTGCCAGCAGCTTAGGACCAGAGGGACGAGAGACCCAGTACTTC | CASSLGPEGRETQYF
- | many | TRBJ2-1 | TRBV9 | TGTGCCAGCAGCGTAGGAGCAGAAAACTACAATGAGCAGTTCTTC | CASSVGAENYNEQFF